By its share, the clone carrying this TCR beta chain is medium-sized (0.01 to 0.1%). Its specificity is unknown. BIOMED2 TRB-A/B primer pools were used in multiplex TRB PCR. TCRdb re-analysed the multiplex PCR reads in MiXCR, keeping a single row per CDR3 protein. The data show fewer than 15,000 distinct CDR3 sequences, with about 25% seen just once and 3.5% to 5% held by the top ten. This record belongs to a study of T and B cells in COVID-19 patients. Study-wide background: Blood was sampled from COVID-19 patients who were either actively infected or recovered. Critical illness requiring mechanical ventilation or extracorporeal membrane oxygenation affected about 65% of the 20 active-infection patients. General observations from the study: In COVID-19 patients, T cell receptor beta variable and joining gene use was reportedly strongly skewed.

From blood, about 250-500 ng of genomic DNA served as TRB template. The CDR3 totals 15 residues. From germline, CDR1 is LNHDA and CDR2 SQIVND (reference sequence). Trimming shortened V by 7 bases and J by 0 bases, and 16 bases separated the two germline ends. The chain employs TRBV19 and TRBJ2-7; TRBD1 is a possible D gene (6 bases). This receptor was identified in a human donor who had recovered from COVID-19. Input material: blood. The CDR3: CASKIQGTPSYEQYF. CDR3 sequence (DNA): TGTGCCAGTAAAATTCAGGGGACCCCCTCCTACGAGCAGTACTTC. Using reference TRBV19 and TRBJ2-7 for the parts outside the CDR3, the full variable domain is DGGITQSPKYLFRKEGQNVTLSCEQNLNHDAMYWYRQDPGQGLRLIYYSQIVNDFQKGDIAEGYSVSREKKESFPLTVTSAQKNPTAFYLCASKIQGTPSYEQYFGPGTRLTVT.